Presented here are 31 T cell receptor beta chains from one specimen sequenced in a study of response to subunit inactivated influenza vaccine. TCRdb analysed the RT-PCR reads with MiXCR anew, one entry per CDR3 protein. The table has under 950,000 distinct CDR3 sequences, around 20% seen once. The sample consisted of PBMCs from blood, taken more than 4 days after vaccination. The receptors originated from a man aged 45-65 years who received an inactivated influenza vaccine.

This chain uses TRBV9 with TRBJ2-2, with 8 bases identical to TRBD2. The trim removed 4 bases at V and 4 bases at J, leaving 9 bases unmatched. This CDR3 is built from 16 residues. The germline CDR1 and CDR2 sequences are SGDLS and YYNGEE. The CDR3 is CASSQDPRGGTGELFF. The CDR3 DNA is TGTGCCAGCAGCCAAGATCCCCGGGGGGGCACCGGGGAGCTGTTTTTT.

J is TRBJ1-5 and V is TRBV21-1; the D call in the table, TRBD1, was not verified against the DNA. TRBV21-1 corresponds to a pseudogene. The CDR3 contains 18 residues. The CDR3 loop reads CASSTSRGCYGGNQPQHF. The CDR3 DNA sequence: TGTGCCAGCAGCACCTCGAGGGGGTGCTATGGGGGCAATCAGCCCCAGCATTTT.

V gene TRBV4-2 combines with J gene TRBJ2-3; D might be TRBD1 (6 bases). CDR1 and CDR2 (germline): LGHNA, YNFKEQ. Trimming shortened V by 5 bases and J by 0 bases, and 15 bases separated the two germline ends. CDR3 length equals 16 residues. CDR3 bases: TGTGCCAGCAGCGCACAGGGTCTTTCAAGCACAGATACGCAGTATTTT. It is translated as CASSAQGLSSTDTQYF.

This clonotype was seen a handful of times. The chain uses TRBV3-1 and TRBJ2-1; 7 bases line up with TRBD2. The germline CDR1 and CDR2 sequences are LGHDT and YNNKEL (reference sequence). V shed 1 base, J shed 5 bases, and the junction held 11 bases outside the gene matches. The CDR3 has 17 amino acids. The CDR3 sequence is CASSQVRGRGFHNEQFF. The CDR3 DNA is TGTGCCAGCAGCCAAGTACGGGGGAGGGGCTTCCACAATGAGCAGTTCTTC.

Only a few counts were recorded for this clonotype. The genes are TRBV12-3 or TRBV12-4 and TRBJ1-3, with unresolved D. The CDR3 has 15 amino acids. Trimming left V 7 bases short and J 2 bases short, with 15 bases between. CDR3 nucleotides: TGTGCCAGCATCCCAGGTCATGGAGCTGGAAACACCATATATTTT. Amino acid sequence: CASIPGHGAGNTIYF.

The rearrangement uses TRBV28 and TRBJ1-1; D is unclear. V dropped 6 bases and J dropped 2 bases, with 10 bases sitting between them. The CDR3 is 13 amino acids. Germline V lookup: CDR1 MDHEN, CDR2 SYDVKM. The CDR3 sequence is CASRDTANTEAFF. CDR3 nucleotides: TGTGCCAGCAGAGACACGGCAAACACTGAAGCTTTCTTT.

This clonotype has more than one count but fewer than ten. CDR3 amino acids: CSAGDYRLSYNEQFF. The CDR3 nucleotides are TGCAGTGCTGGGGACTACCGCCTTTCCTACAATGAGCAGTTCTTC. This chain links TRBV20-1 with TRBJ2-1; TRBD2 agrees at 7 bases. The germline CDR1 and CDR2 sequences are DFQATT and SNEGSKA (reference sequence). With V trimmed by 5 bases and J by 1 base, 8 bases remained unmatched. CDR3 size: 15 residues.

V gene TRBV5-6 combines with J gene TRBJ2-5; D is unresolved. V lost 2 bases and J lost 0, with 14 bases in between. Germline CDR1 and CDR2: SGHDT and YYEEEE. The CDR3 consists of 16 residues. CDR3 sequence reads: CASSFRRSGYQETQYF. CDR3 in DNA: TGTGCCAGCAGCTTTCGGCGCAGTGGTTACCAAGAGACCCAGTACTTC.

This clonotype was detected only a few times. V gene TRBV6-1 combines with J gene TRBJ2-7, with 7 bases aligning to TRBD1. The CDR3 covers 18 residues. The germline gives CDR1 MNHNS, CDR2 SASEGT. V shed 4 bases, J shed 2 bases, and the junction held 17 bases outside the gene matches. The CDR3, as DNA: TGTGCCAGCAGTGTTAAGGGACAGCCACGTATCTATCCCTACGAGCAGTACTTC. This gives the protein CASSVKGQPRIYPYEQYF.

V usage is TRBV24-1 and J usage is TRBJ2-1; TRBD2 aligns across 13 bases. The CDR3 sequence is 16 residues long. V lost 0 bases and J lost 9; bases outside the gene matches: 4. Germline lookup yields CDR1 KGHDR and CDR2 SFDVKD. The CDR3 is CATSDLGTSGTGEQFF. CDR3 nucleotide sequence: TGTGCCACCAGTGATTTGGGGACTAGCGGGACTGGTGAGCAGTTCTTC.

The chain is built from TRBV6-1 and TRBJ2-5; D gene unclear. CDR1 and CDR2 from the germline V gene are MNHNS and SASEGT. V lost 6 bases and J lost 4, with 15 bases in between. This CDR3 contains 14 residues. DNA for the CDR3: TGTGCCAGCAGGAGGACCGACTGGGGAGAGACCCAGTACTTC. As protein: CASRRTDWGETQYF.

V and J are TRBV20-1 and TRBJ1-1; no clear D gene. Germline V lookup: CDR1 DFQATT, CDR2 SNEGSKA (reference sequence). This CDR3 is 11 amino acids long. V gave up 3 bases and J gave up 6 bases, with 8 bases separating them. CDR3: CSASPLAEAFF. CDR3 in DNA: TGCAGTGCTAGTCCATTGGCTGAAGCTTTCTTT.

V is TRBV20-1 and J is TRBJ1-6; 8 bases map to TRBD1. CDR3 length equals 14 residues. Germline CDR1 is DFQATT and CDR2 is SNEGSKA (reference sequence). V was clipped by 2 bases and J by 5 bases; unmatched bases: 2. This CDR3 is CSARRQGNNSPLHF. The CDR3, as DNA: TGCAGTGCTAGAAGACAGGGGAATAATTCACCCCTCCACTTT.

Here the CDR3 reads CASQTGGLLAKNIQYF. The CDR3, as DNA: TGCGCCAGCCAAACAGGGGGACTCTTGGCCAAAAACATTCAGTACTTC. This chain uses TRBV5-1 with TRBJ2-4; 8 bases map to TRBD1. The CDR3 is 16 residues long. Trimming removed 7 bases from V and 1 base from J; junction bases left unmatched: 10. The germline CDR1 and CDR2 sequences are SGHRS and YFSETQ.

This clonotype was observed a few times. The chain recombines TRBV9 with TRBJ1-5; 7 nucleotides line up with TRBD1. Germline V gene sequence: CDR1 SGDLS, CDR2 YYNGEE. This CDR3 has 14 residues. V gave up 4 bases and J gave up 5 bases; unmatched junction bases: 6. The CDR3 nucleotides are TGTGCCAGCAGCACCCACGACAGGGATCAGCCCCAGCATTTT. Its translation: CASSTHDRDQPQHF.

This clonotype was picked up a small number of times. The chain employs TRBV29-1 and TRBJ2-7; TRBD2 matches at 7 bases. Germline lookup yields CDR1 SQVTM and CDR2 ANQGSEA. This CDR3 is 12 amino acids long. With 6 bases clipped from V and 3 bases from J, the junction kept 5 bases outside the gene matches. The CDR3 region is CSVQGDYYEQYF. Written as DNA, the CDR3 is TGCAGCGTCCAAGGGGACTACTACGAGCAGTACTTC.

V gene TRBV15 combines with J gene TRBJ2-7; 9 bases map to TRBD1. Germline V gene lookup returns CDR1 LNHNV and CDR2 YYDKDF (reference sequence). The CDR3 is 15 residues long. After removal of 0 bases from V and 5 bases from J, the junction contained 5 bases not matched to a gene. Here the CDR3 reads CATSREVGQGNEQYF. The CDR3 region has the DNA TGTGCCACCAGCAGAGAGGTGGGACAGGGTAACGAGCAGTACTTC.

The chain links TRBV6-2 or TRBV6-3 to TRBJ1-5, with TRBD1 matching 7 bases. The germline V gene has CDR1 MNHEY and CDR2 SVGEGT. The length of the CDR3 is 17 residues. Unmatched junction bases numbered 9, after V lost 2 bases and J lost 2 bases. The CDR3 DNA follows: TGTGCCAGCAGTTACCACAGACAGGGAATTGGCAATCAGCCCCAGCATTTT. Translation: CASSYHRQGIGNQPQHF.

In its sample, this clonotype was seen a few times. V gene TRBV15 combines with J gene TRBJ2-3, with D unclear. Germline CDR1 LNHNV, CDR2 YYDKDF (reference sequence). The CDR3 covers 12 residues. V lost 8 bases and J lost 2, with 8 bases in between. CDR3 amino acids: CATRQDTDTQYF. CDR3 DNA: TGTGCCACCCGGCAGGACACAGATACGCAGTATTTT. Looking up the rest from reference TRBV15 and TRBJ2-3 gives the full variable domain: DAMVIQNPRYQVTQFGKPVTLSCSQTLNHNVMYWYQQKSSQAPKLLFHYYDKDFNNEADTPDNFQSRRPNTSFCFLDIRSPGLGDTAMYLCATRQDTDTQYFGPGTRLTVL.

This clonotype was counted only a few times. The chain couples TRBV4-1 to TRBJ2-7; D tentatively reads TRBD1 or TRBD2 (6 bases each). This CDR3 spans 16 amino acids. Trimming removed 4 bases at V and 4 bases at J, with 20 bases between. Germline assignment: CDR1 MGHRA and CDR2 YSYEKL. Here the CDR3 DNA reads TGCGCCAGCAGCCGCGCGCCCGGGGGCTTGGGGTACGAGCAGTACTTC. Amino acid sequence: CASSRAPGGLGYEQYF.

This clonotype appeared a few times. The chain couples TRBV15 to TRBJ1-4; 10 bases are a match to TRBD1. The germline V gene has CDR1 LNHNV and CDR2 YYDKDF (reference sequence). The CDR3 has 17 amino acids. Germline trimming cut 5 bases from V and 3 bases from J; bases unmatched to any gene: 9. In DNA, the CDR3 is TGTGCCACCAGCTCCCGGACAGGGGGGAAGTCTAATGAAAAACTGTTTTTT. Translated: CATSSRTGGKSNEKLFF.

In this sample, this clonotype turned up a few times. The V gene is TRBV30, the J gene TRBJ2-2, with D possibly matching TRBD1 (5 bases). Between the trimmed V and J ends, which lost 2 bases and 6 bases, there was a span of 13 bases. CDR1 is GTSNPN and CDR2 is SVGIG in the germline V gene (reference sequence). The CDR3 sequence is 14 residues long. CDR3 sequence reads: CAWSRRQGSGELFF. DNA for the CDR3: TGTGCCTGGAGTCGCCGGCAGGGTTCCGGGGAGCTGTTTTTT.

This clonotype has ten or more counts. This chain links TRBV20-1 with TRBJ2-7; TRBD2 matches at 10 bases. This CDR3 has 14 amino acids. Germline lookup yields CDR1 DFQATT and CDR2 SNEGSKA (reference sequence). The ends lost 5 bases at V and 3 bases at J; junction bases unmatched: 7. The CDR3 DNA sequence: TGCAGTGCTCGTTGGACTAGCGGTGGCTACGAGCAGTACTTC. This sequence encodes CSARWTSGGYEQYF.

Comment on this clonotype: Sequence at one end of the junction differs from germline and may be a read error. The genes are TRBV7-7 and TRBJ2-1; D might be TRBD2 (5 bases). Per germline, CDR1 SSHAT and CDR2 FNYEAQ (reference sequence). The CDR3 loop spans 14 amino acids. The CDR3 spells CASSLNSGGNEQFF. CDR3 DNA sequence: TGTGCTAGCAGCTTAAACAGCGGAGGAAATGAGCAGTTCTTC.

Only one count was recorded for this clonotype. The chain joins TRBV4-3 to TRBJ2-5, with 7 bases identical to TRBD2. This CDR3 is built from 16 residues. Germline V gene sequence: CDR1 LGHNA, CDR2 YSLEER. The junction had 6 bases not matched to a gene; V was cut back by 0 bases and J by 2 bases. CDR3 DNA sequence: TGCGCCAGCAGCCAAGAGGGATCGGGAGGTCAAGAGACCCAGTACTTC. Translated, it gives CASSQEGSGGQETQYF.

The chain has TRBV20-1 and TRBJ2-5; D unclear. The V end lost 2 bases, the J end lost 2 bases, and 9 bases lay between the germline ends. Germline V lookup: CDR1 DFQATT, CDR2 SNEGSKA (reference sequence). The length of the CDR3 is 13 residues. The CDR3: CSARFYTQETQYF. CDR3 sequence (DNA): TGCAGTGCTAGATTCTACACTCAAGAGACCCAGTACTTC.

This clonotype was observed a few times. J is TRBJ2-7 and V is TRBV7-9; a weak D match, TRBD2 (7 bases). V was clipped by 10 bases and J by 2 bases, with 18 bases between them. The CDR3 is 14 amino acids. Germline loops: CDR1 SEHNR, CDR2 FQNEAQ (reference sequence). The CDR3 is CAIIRAGTTYEQYF. The CDR3 DNA follows: TGTGCCATCATTCGAGCGGGGACAACCTACGAGCAGTACTTC.

The chain recombines TRBV29-1 with TRBJ2-2; weak D call: TRBD1 (6 bases). CDR1 and CDR2 (germline): SQVTM, ANQGSEA. The CDR3 spans 16 residues. V lost 0 bases and J 1 base, leaving 12 bases between the germline ends. The CDR3 DNA is TGCAGCGTTGAAGAAAGGCGCAGGGGGAACACCGGGGAGCTGTTTTTT. Amino acid sequence: CSVEERRRGNTGELFF.

Only a few counts were recorded for this clonotype. J is TRBJ2-1 and V is TRBV20-1; D gene uncertain. The CDR3 is made up of 15 amino acids. Germline assignment: CDR1 DFQATT and CDR2 SNEGSKA (reference sequence). Trimming cost V 2 bases and J 0 bases, with 11 bases left between them. The CDR3 DNA follows: TGCAGTGCTAGATTGAGAGGAATCTCCTACAATGAGCAGTTCTTC. Amino acids: CSARLRGISYNEQFF.

This clonotype was observed many times. The gene calls are TRBV4-2 and TRBJ2-1; TRBD2 is a possible D gene (6 bases). Looked up from germline, CDR1 is LGHNA and CDR2 is YNFKEQ. Trimming cost V 1 base and J 5 bases, with 21 bases left between them. This CDR3 contains 18 residues. The CDR3 loop reads CASSQGIWSTRTNNEQFF. The CDR3 DNA sequence: TGTGCCAGCAGCCAAGGAATTTGGTCGACTAGGACAAACAATGAGCAGTTCTTC.

This clonotype was counted a few times. CDR3 in DNA: TGTGCCAGCAGTGGAGGGGCCGTAGATACGCAGTATTTT. Translation gives CASSGGAVDTQYF. The chain carries TRBV27 and TRBJ2-3, with a tentative D call TRBD2 (6 bases). The CDR3 totals 13 residues. CDR1 is MNHEY, CDR2 SMNVEV, per germline (reference sequence). Trimming shortened V by 5 bases and J by 5 bases, and 11 bases separated the two germline ends.